Below are 31 T cell receptor beta chains sequenced from a single sample in a study of tumor-infiltrating lymphocytes in oesophageal squamous cell carcinoma. TCRdb reprocessed the PCR reads with MiXCR, giving one entry per CDR3 protein. The table records about 22,000 distinct CDR3 sequences, under 35% of them present only once. Sequenced: esophageal tumor tissue. The source of these receptors is a female donor with esophageal squamous cell carcinoma.

This clonotype was detected only a few times. A much larger clone lies one base from this, so it may be a read error. The chain employs TRBV27 and TRBJ2-5; D not certain. V lost 2 bases and J 11 bases, leaving 18 bases between the germline ends. From germline, CDR1 is MNHEY and CDR2 SMNVEV (reference sequence). The CDR3 has 14 amino acids. The CDR3, as DNA: TGTGCCAGCAGTTTAGTGGTAGTTTTGTATGAGCAGTACTTC. Translating gives CASSLVVVLYEQYF.

This clonotype was seen at least ten times. The J gene is TRBJ1-5, the V gene TRBV6-1; D call uncertain. V was cut by 6 bases and J by 3 bases, with 9 bases left in between. CDR1 MNHNS and CDR2 SASEGT come from the germline V gene. This CDR3 comprises 13 residues. This CDR3 is CASSSGLNQPQHF. The CDR3 nucleotides read TGTGCCAGCAGCTCGGGCCTCAATCAGCCCCAGCATTTT.

Ten or more counts support this clonotype. The rearrangement joins TRBV6-1 to TRBJ2-2; TRBD2 matches at 12 bases. The CDR3 length is 14 residues. From germline, CDR1 is MNHNS and CDR2 SASEGT. After removal of 6 bases from V and 4 bases from J, the junction contained 0 bases not matched to a gene. The DNA for the CDR3 is TGTGCCAGCAGGGGACTAGCGGGCACCGGGGAGCTGTTTTTT. This encodes CASRGLAGTGELFF.

This clonotype was found many times. The chain is built from TRBV28 and TRBJ2-5; a weak D match, TRBD1 (6 bases). With 5 bases removed from V and 11 bases from J, the gap between germline ends came to 21 bases. The CDR3 is made up of 14 amino acids. Germline V gene lookup returns CDR1 MDHEN and CDR2 SYDVKM. The CDR3 DNA reads TGTGCCAGCAGTCCTGGGGACATATACAATGAGCAGTACTTC. Amino acid sequence: CASSPGDIYNEQYF.

The sample holds many counts of this clonotype. The rearrangement uses TRBV5-1 and TRBJ2-3, with D possibly being TRBD1 (5 bases). The CDR3 consists of 14 residues. Per germline, CDR1 SGHRS and CDR2 YFSETQ. Deletions cut 2 bases from V and 5 bases from J, with 12 bases between. In DNA, the CDR3 is TGCGCCAGCAGCTTAATGTCTCAGGGAGATACGCAGTATTTT. Translation: CASSLMSQGDTQYF.

This clonotype was observed at least ten times. V is TRBV6-6 and J is TRBJ2-6; D gene unclear. CDR3 length: 18 residues. The germline gives CDR1 MNHNY, CDR2 SVGAGI (reference sequence). Between the trimmed V and J ends, which lost 0 bases and 3 bases, there was a span of 15 bases. The CDR3 nucleotides are TGTGCCAGCAGTTACTCGTGGTTCATAGTTTTTGGGGCCAACGTCCTGACTTTC. Protein sequence: CASSYSWFIVFGANVLTF.

In this sample, this clonotype is medium-sized (0.01 to 0.1%). The chain combines TRBV12-3 or TRBV12-4 with TRBJ2-1; 14 bases align to TRBD2. V dropped 7 bases and J dropped 4; count of bases not matched to a gene: 6. The CDR3 is 16 residues long. This CDR3 is CASNYGLAGGYNEQFF. Written as DNA, the CDR3 is TGTGCCAGCAACTATGGACTAGCGGGAGGTTACAATGAGCAGTTCTTC.

The CDR3: CASSTRTRVSEQYF. The CDR3 DNA reads as TGCGCCAGCAGCACCAGGACTAGAGTTAGCGAGCAGTACTTC. The chain joins TRBV5-1 to TRBJ2-7; 7 nucleotides match TRBD2. The CDR3 is made up of 14 amino acids. Germline CDR1 reads SGHRS; CDR2 reads YFSETQ. V trimming: 4 bases; J trimming: 6 bases; junction bases outside the gene matches: 10. The full variable domain, rest sourced from reference TRBV5-1 and TRBJ2-7, is KAGVTQTPRYLIKTRGQQVTLSCSPISGHRSVSWYQQTPGQGLQFLFEYFSETQRNKGNFPGRFSGRQFSNSRSEMNVSTLELGDSALYLCASSTRTRVSEQYFGPGTRLTVT.

V gene TRBV7-8 combines with J gene TRBJ2-3; 13 bases map to TRBD2. TRBJ2-7 matches the DNA end more closely, so the J call is doubtful. This CDR3 has 16 residues. Germline V CDR1 and CDR2: SGHVS, FQNEAQ. This chain's CDR3 is CASSPRGLAGADTQYF. The CDR3 DNA reads as TGTGCCAGCAGCCCCCGAGGACTAGCGGGAGCAGATACGCAGTACTTC.

As concerns this clonotype: This CDR3 is missing its conserved last phenylalanine or tryptophan, likely due to a read error. The rearrangement uses TRBV5-1 and TRBJ1-1; perhaps TRBD1 as D (5 bases). The CDR3 has 14 amino acids. Germline V gene lookup returns CDR1 SGHRS and CDR2 YFSETQ. The CDR3 nucleotides are TGCGCCAGCAGCGGGTGGGACGGGAACACTGAGGCTTTCATT. It codes for CASSGWDGNTEAFI.

Comments on this clonotype: A much larger clonotype is one base distant, so this may be a read error. The chain has TRBV19 and TRBJ1-1; 7 bases line up with TRBD1. CDR1 and CDR2 (germline): LNHDA, SQIVND (reference sequence). J gave up 0 bases and V 6 bases, and 10 bases lay outside the gene matches. The CDR3 runs 16 residues. In DNA form, the CDR3 reads TGTGCCAGTAGCTCCGGACAGGAGCTTATGAACACTGAAGCTTTCTTT. It yields the protein CASSSGQELMNTEAFF.

This clonotype was found a few times. The chain has TRBV5-6 and TRBJ2-5; 16 nucleotides align to TRBD2. V gave up 1 base and J gave up 11 bases; unmatched junction bases: 11. Looked up from germline, CDR1 is SGHDT and CDR2 is YYEEEE. The CDR3 covers 17 residues. The CDR3 DNA is TGTGCCAGCAGCTTGTCGGCCCAGGGACTAGCGGGAGGGCCTCAGTACTTC. This sequence encodes CASSLSAQGLAGGPQYF.

This clonotype was observed many times. The chain combines TRBV12-2 with TRBJ1-1. TRBV12-2 is a listed pseudogene. This CDR3 contains 15 residues. Written as DNA, the CDR3 is TGTGCAAGTCGCTTAACAGGGCTCCTGAACACTGAAGCTTTCTTT. Encoded protein: CASRLTGLLNTEAFF.

The chain uses TRBV20-1 and TRBJ2-7; D gene unclear. Near its end, the DNA agrees better with TRBJ2-1, so the J call may be wrong. The CDR3 has 13 amino acids. The germline V gene has CDR1 DFQATT and CDR2 SNEGSKA (reference sequence). This CDR3 is CSAREEQLGEQFF. CDR3 coding DNA: TGCAGTGCTAGAGAGGAGCAACTCGGTGAGCAGTTCTTC.

The chain has TRBV6-6 and TRBJ1-1; TRBD1 might be the D (5 bases). Trimming left V 0 bases short and J 7 bases short, with 12 bases between. Germline CDR1 is MNHNY and CDR2 is SVGAGI (reference sequence). The CDR3 spans 14 residues. CDR3 sequence reads: CASSYSGGRGEAFF. CDR3 DNA: TGTGCCAGCAGTTACTCGGGGGGGAGGGGTGAAGCTTTCTTT.

Worth noting for this clonotype: Lacking the conserved final phenylalanine or tryptophan, this CDR3 likely reflects a read error. The limits of the CDR3 on the DNA are not certain, so only TCRdb's listed CDR3 is given. The CDR3 region is CASSLTGTGGAFGYTFGS. The J gene is TRBJ2-1, the V gene TRBV6-7; the table's D call, TRBD1, has no DNA check behind it. TRBV6-7 is an open reading frame whose function is uncertain. The CDR3 is 18 residues long, ends included.

This chain connects TRBV7-9 to TRBJ1-2; 7 bases match TRBD1. In germline, CDR1 is SEHNR, CDR2 FQNEAQ (reference sequence). This CDR3 spans 17 amino acids. Trimming at V came to 5 bases and at J to 1 base, leaving 13 bases not matched to a gene. This CDR3 is CASSNIITGDFNYGYTF. The DNA for the CDR3 is TGTGCCAGCAGCAATATCATCACAGGGGATTTTAACTATGGCTACACCTTC.

About this clonotype itself: This may come from a read error, since a much larger clone is one base off. The chain's CDR3 is CASSLGQGLEQFF. The CDR3 DNA reads as TGTGCCAGCAGCTTGGGACAGGGGTTAGAGCAGTTCTTC. The chain uses TRBV5-3 and TRBJ2-1; 10 positions agree with TRBD1. TRBV5-3 has ORF status, its function being uncertain. CDR3 size: 13 residues.

As regards this clonotype: Because the CDR3 is missing its conserved closing phenylalanine or tryptophan, this is likely a read error. The DNA is omitted, as the CDR3 cannot be located on it reliably, and the CDR3 follows TCRdb's listing. V usage is TRBV7-2 and J usage is TRBJ2-6; the table's D call, TRBD2, has no DNA check behind it. Germline V CDR1 and CDR2: SGHTA, FQGNSA. The CDR3 is 18 residues long, ends included. The chain's CDR3 is CASSLGTSGRGYEQYFGA.

This clonotype was observed many times. The V call is TRBV12-3 or TRBV12-4, the J call TRBJ1-1; D is ambiguous. Deletions cut 1 base from V and 6 bases from J, with 12 bases between. The CDR3 is made up of 14 amino acids. Written as DNA, the CDR3 is TGTGCCAGCAGTTTAGGGCCGGCTAATGCTGAAGCTTTCTTT. Translating it yields CASSLGPANAEAFF.

This chain joins TRBV6-1 and TRBJ2-4, with D perhaps TRBD2 (6 bases). TRBJ2-1 explains the end of the DNA better; the J call may be wrong. Germline V lookup: CDR1 MNHNS, CDR2 SASEGT. This CDR3 region has 15 residues. In DNA, the CDR3 is TGTGCCAGCAGATTTAAGGGAACTAGCCGCGATGAGCAGTTCTTC. Its translation is CASRFKGTSRDEQFF.

This clonotype was detected a few times. A clone one base away is much larger, so this may be a read error. The chain carries TRBV5-6 and TRBJ2-7; D unclear. The J call could be wrong; TRBJ2-1 is a better fit for the DNA end. Germline assignment: CDR1 SGHDT and CDR2 YYEEEE. This CDR3 has 14 residues. CDR3: CASSTQYSLYEQFF. DNA for the CDR3: TGTGCCAGCAGCACCCAGTATAGTCTTTACGAGCAGTTCTTC.

This clonotype counts as large. The chain recombines TRBV7-2 with TRBJ2-2; no clear D gene. This CDR3 contains 15 residues. Between the trimmed V and J ends, which lost 0 bases and 0 bases, there was a span of 5 bases. In germline, CDR1 is SGHTA, CDR2 FQGNSA. The chain's CDR3 is CASSLARTNTGELFF. The CDR3 DNA reads as TGTGCCAGCAGCTTAGCCAGGACGAACACCGGGGAGCTGTTTTTT.

The chain joins TRBV7-3 to TRBJ2-6; D is perhaps TRBD1 or TRBD2 (5 bases each). The tail of the sequence fits TRBJ2-7 better, so the J call may be wrong. The CDR3 length is 14 residues. CDR1 is SGHTA and CDR2 is FQGTGA in the germline V gene. The CDR3 sequence is CASSPRDGAYEQYF. As DNA, the CDR3 is TGTGCCAGCAGCCCCCGGGACGGAGCCTACGAGCAGTACTTC.

The rearrangement links TRBV27 to TRBJ2-5, with 7 bases fitting TRBD2. The J call could be wrong; TRBJ2-7 is a better fit for the DNA end. This CDR3 comprises 13 residues. Looked up from germline, CDR1 is MNHEY and CDR2 is SMNVEV (reference sequence). The CDR3 reads CASRPSGSYEQYF. The CDR3 nucleotides are TGTGCCAGCAGGCCTAGCGGATCCTACGAGCAGTACTTC.

This clonotype was observed a few times. CDR3 protein: CASSTDRGKAFF. Written as DNA, the CDR3 is TGTGCCAGCTCAACCGACAGGGGAAAAGCTTTCTTT. The J gene is TRBJ1-1, the V gene TRBV18; the match to TRBD1 covers 8 bases. The CDR3 runs 12 residues. With 5 bases clipped from V and 9 bases from J, the junction kept 5 bases outside the gene matches. In germline, CDR1 is KGHSH, CDR2 LQKENI.

Within the sample, this clonotype is medium-sized. The chain combines TRBV7-2 with TRBJ2-3; 9 nucleotides line up with TRBD2. The CDR3 is 16 amino acids. With 1 base clipped from V and 6 bases from J, the junction kept 8 bases outside the gene matches. In germline, CDR1 is SGHTA, CDR2 FQGNSA. The DNA for the CDR3 is TGTGCCAGCAGCTTAGGCCTAGCGGGAAGGTTGGATACGCAGTATTTT. Protein: CASSLGLAGRLDTQYF.

This clonotype came up many times. V and J are TRBV5-1 and TRBJ2-5; D ambiguous. Trimming pared 0 bases from V and 5 bases from J, leaving 8 bases between. CDR3 length: 13 amino acids. Germline V gene lookup returns CDR1 SGHRS and CDR2 YFSETQ. In DNA form, the CDR3 reads TGCGCCAGCAGCTTGGTACCCCTCGAGACCCAGTACTTC. As protein: CASSLVPLETQYF.

The gene calls are TRBV7-9 and TRBJ2-5; 11 bases align to TRBD2. Judging by the DNA end, TRBJ2-1 fits better; the J call may be wrong. In germline, CDR1 is SEHNR, CDR2 FQNEAQ (reference sequence). The CDR3 spans 17 residues. CDR3: CASSSLGLAGGYNEQFF. In DNA, the CDR3 is TGTGCCAGCAGCTCCCTGGGGCTAGCGGGAGGTTACAATGAGCAGTTCTTC.

The rearrangement uses TRBV6-8 and TRBJ2-4, with 7 bases fitting TRBD2. Near its end, the DNA agrees better with TRBJ2-5, so the J call may be wrong. The CDR3 length is 16 residues. CDR1 and CDR2 (germline): MNHGY, SAAAGT. Here the CDR3 DNA reads TGTGCCAGCAGTTACTCGAGAGCGGGGCCGCAAGAGACCCAGTACTTC. Protein product: CASSYSRAGPQETQYF.

This clonotype has a count of ten or more. Given a much more abundant clone one base away, this may be a read error. This sequence joins TRBV14 and TRBJ2-7; D ambiguous. The CDR3 spans 16 residues. V was trimmed by 0 bases and J by 7 bases, leaving 19 bases between them. Germline V gives CDR1 SGHDN, CDR2 FVKESK. The CDR3 is CASSQDPLSSYNEQYF. The CDR3 DNA sequence: TGTGCCAGCAGCCAAGATCCCCTTAGCTCCTACAATGAGCAGTACTTC.